Each of the 21 T cell receptor beta chains below was sequenced from the same sample in a study of neurological immune-mediated disorders. TCRdb re-analysed the 5' RACE reads in MiXCR, keeping a single row per CDR3 protein. Of 90,000 to 100,000 distinct CDR3 sequences in the sample, roughly 4% are singletons; the top ten hold 6%. Sequenced material: PBMCs. The source of these receptors is a woman aged 18-29 years with multiple sclerosis.

This clonotype was observed at least ten times. The chain uses TRBV3-1 and TRBJ2-1, with TRBD2 matching over 7 bases. CDR1 is LGHDT, CDR2 YNNKEL, per germline (reference sequence). V lost 2 bases, J lost 8 bases, and 6 bases stayed unmatched. This CDR3 has 14 residues. This chain's CDR3 is CASSQQTSTDEQFF. CDR3 sequence (DNA): TGTGCCAGCAGCCAACAGACTAGCACGGATGAGCAGTTCTTC.

This clonotype showed up many times. The chain combines TRBV7-9 with TRBJ2-7; D perhaps matches TRBD1 (5 bases). The CDR3 has 14 amino acids. From germline, CDR1 is SEHNR and CDR2 FQNEAQ (reference sequence). Trimming pared 1 base from V and 3 bases from J, leaving 10 bases between. The CDR3 region is CASSLGNRNYEQYF. The CDR3 coding sequence is TGTGCCAGCAGCTTAGGGAACAGGAACTACGAGCAGTACTTC.

This clonotype came up many times. The CDR3: CASSLAGTSGRVAFF. The DNA of the CDR3 is TGCGCCAGCAGCTTGGCCGGGACTAGCGGGAGGGTGGCGTTCTTC. V gene TRBV5-1 combines with J gene TRBJ2-1, with 16 bases identical to TRBD2. The CDR3 has 15 residues. Germline V lookup: CDR1 SGHRS, CDR2 YFSETQ. The V segment lost 0 bases and the J segment 15 bases; nucleotides outside the gene matches: 6.

This clonotype is labeled medium-sized. The chain is built from TRBV20-1 and TRBJ1-6; 8 bases are a match to TRBD1. The V gene's germline CDR1 is DFQATT and CDR2 SNEGSKA (reference sequence). The CDR3 covers 14 residues. Losses at the gene ends were 5 bases for V and 10 bases for J; bases not matched to a gene: 10. CDR3 sequence: CSAPEGQGGSPLHF. CDR3 DNA sequence: TGCAGTGCTCCGGAAGGACAGGGAGGATCACCCCTCCACTTT.

This clonotype showed up many times. The genes are TRBV7-8 and TRBJ1-6; tentative D call: TRBD1 (6 bases). CDR1 and CDR2 (germline): SGHVS, FQNEAQ. V lost 6 bases and J lost 8, with 17 bases in between. CDR3 length: 15 amino acids. Here the CDR3 reads CASRTADSVYSPLHF. The DNA for the CDR3 is TGTGCCAGCAGGACGGCGGACAGCGTCTATTCACCCCTCCACTTT.

Ten or more counts support this clonotype. The chain couples TRBV7-8 to TRBJ2-7; 7 bases match TRBD2. Germline CDR1 is SGHVS and CDR2 is FQNEAQ. The CDR3 is 16 residues long. Trimming took 5 bases from V and 13 from J; bases not matched to a gene: 23. CDR3 sequence: CASSRQIFGGAGGSYF. As DNA, the CDR3 is TGTGCCAGCAGCCGCCAAATCTTCGGAGGTGCTGGCGGGAGCTACTTC. Based on the CDR3 plus reference TRBV7-8 and TRBJ2-7, the full variable domain is GAGVSQSPRYKVAKRGQDVALRCDPISGHVSLFWYQQALGQGPEFLTYFQNEAQLDKSGLPSDRFFAERPEGSVSTLKIQRTQQEDSAVYLCASSRQIFGGAGGSYFGPGTRLTVT.

With respect to this clonotype: This may be a read error, as it is one base from a much larger clone. The gene calls are TRBV5-1 and TRBJ1-2; weak D call: TRBD1 (5 bases). Germline V lookup: CDR1 SGHRS, CDR2 YFSETQ. This CDR3 has 13 residues. The CDR3 is CASSAGQGFPRLF. DNA for the CDR3: TGCGCCAGCAGCGCGGGGCAGGGCTTTCCCAGACTCTTC.

The chain links TRBV11-2 to TRBJ1-2, with D maybe TRBD1 (5 bases). V gave up 4 bases and J gave up 4 bases, with 16 bases separating them. Germline values: CDR1 SGHAT, CDR2 FQNNGV. The CDR3 has 15 residues. The CDR3 region has the DNA TGTGCCAGCAGCTCCCTTAAGGGACGGCTCTATGGCTACACCTTC. This sequence encodes CASSSLKGRLYGYTF.

For this clonotype: A much larger clone sits a single nucleotide away, making a read error possible. V gene TRBV5-1 combines with J gene TRBJ2-7; weak D call: TRBD1 (6 bases). Germline CDR1 and CDR2: SGHRS and YFSETQ. CDR3 length equals 14 residues. Trimming shortened V by 4 bases and J by 7 bases, and 18 bases separated the two germline ends. The CDR3 coding sequence is TGCGCCAGCAGCCTCGAACAGGGACGGAGAGAGCAGTACTTC. This encodes CASSLEQGRREQYF.

This clonotype was seen only a few times. This sequence joins TRBV24-1 and TRBJ2-7; D may be TRBD1 (6 bases). Trimming stripped 8 bases from V and 2 bases from J, with 12 bases between. CDR3 length equals 13 residues. Germline CDR1 KGHDR, CDR2 SFDVKD. The CDR3 coding sequence is TGTGCCACCAAACAGGGAAGGGCCTACGAGCAGTACTTC. It specifies CATKQGRAYEQYF.

This sequence joins TRBV5-1 and TRBJ2-7; D possibly matches TRBD1 or TRBD2 (5 bases each). V dropped 6 bases and J dropped 5 bases, with 15 bases sitting between them. The germline V gene has CDR1 SGHRS and CDR2 YFSETQ. CDR3 length: 13 amino acids. CDR3 residues: CASMRGPGHEQYF. In nucleotides, the CDR3 is TGCGCCAGCATGAGGGGTCCGGGGCACGAGCAGTACTTC.

This clonotype was seen a handful of times. A single base separates this from a much larger clone, so it may be a read error. The chain joins TRBV3-1 to TRBJ2-7; D gene uncertain. This CDR3 is 11 amino acids long. The V gene's germline CDR1 is LGHDT and CDR2 YNNKEL (reference sequence). CDR3 nucleotides: TGTGACAGCAGCTTCAGCTACGAGCAGTACTTC. Protein product: CDSSFSYEQYF.

This clonotype was picked up many times. The V call is TRBV20-1, the J call TRBJ2-1, with a weak D call TRBD2 (6 bases). V lost 0 bases, J lost 0 bases, and 12 bases lay in between. The CDR3 has 16 amino acids. Germline CDR1 reads DFQATT; CDR2 reads SNEGSKA (reference sequence). The CDR3: CSAREKGLLSYNEQFF. The CDR3 nucleotides read TGCAGTGCTAGAGAGAAGGGACTCCTCTCCTACAATGAGCAGTTCTTC.

V is TRBV10-3 and J is TRBJ2-7; TRBD2 aligns across 7 bases. The CDR3 contains 14 residues. In germline, CDR1 is ENHRY, CDR2 SYGVKD. V lost 7 bases and J lost 1; bases outside the gene matches: 7. The CDR3 loop reads CAITGSGKSYEQYF. As DNA, the CDR3 is TGTGCCATCACGGGAAGCGGGAAATCCTACGAGCAGTACTTC.

This clonotype occurred many times. The chain employs TRBV2 and TRBJ1-6; D is ambiguous. Trimming stripped 7 bases from V and 5 bases from J, with 9 bases between. The germline gives CDR1 SNHLY, CDR2 FYNNEI. The length of the CDR3 is 13 residues. CDR3 residues: CASIAENNSPLHF. The CDR3 region has the DNA TGTGCCAGCATCGCAGAGAATAATTCACCCCTCCACTTT.

This clonotype has a count of ten or more. This sequence joins TRBV5-8 and TRBJ2-7; D is uncertain. The CDR3 extends over 14 amino acids. Germline assignment: CDR1 SGHTS and CDR2 YDEGEE. V was cut by 0 bases and J by 9 bases, with 16 bases left in between. CDR3 in DNA: TGTGCCAGCAGCTTGGCCACCCCCGGGCTTGGGCAGTACTTC. Protein product: CASSLATPGLGQYF.

The table lists this clonotype with a few counts. The CDR3 spells CASSRGQPSYNEQFF. The CDR3 DNA follows: TGTGCCAGCAGCCGGGGACAACCTTCGTACAATGAGCAGTTCTTC. The chain is built from TRBV6-5 and TRBJ2-1, with D possibly being TRBD1 (6 bases). Per the germline V gene, CDR1 is MNHEY and CDR2 is SVGAGI. This CDR3 is built from 15 residues. V was trimmed by 6 bases and J by 4 bases, leaving 16 bases between them.

This clonotype has a count of ten or more. This chain links TRBV9 with TRBJ1-3, with a tentative D call TRBD1 (5 bases). V was cut by 3 bases and J by 0 bases, with 13 bases left in between. This CDR3 has 16 residues. The germline CDR1 and CDR2 sequences are SGDLS and YYNGEE. CDR3 residues: CASSADSTNSGNTIYF. The DNA of the CDR3 is TGTGCCAGCAGCGCAGACAGCACAAACTCTGGAAACACCATATATTTT.

Ten or more counts support this clonotype. The genes are TRBV15 and TRBJ2-7; D not certain. V dropped 0 bases and J dropped 5 bases, with 8 bases sitting between them. Germline assignment: CDR1 LNHNV and CDR2 YYDKDF (reference sequence). The CDR3 extends over 13 amino acids. The CDR3 sequence is CATSRDMGNEQYF. The DNA of the CDR3 is TGTGCCACCAGCAGAGATATGGGCAACGAGCAGTACTTC.

This clonotype was observed a few times. The rearrangement links TRBV20-1 to TRBJ2-2, with no clear D. The CDR3 runs 13 residues. Germline V lookup: CDR1 DFQATT, CDR2 SNEGSKA (reference sequence). Trimming took 3 bases from V and 6 from J, leaving 11 bases between them. This CDR3 reads CSASRPVPGELFF. CDR3 nucleotides: TGCAGTGCTAGTCGCCCAGTCCCCGGGGAGCTGTTTTTT.

This clonotype has at least ten counts. This chain links TRBV20-1 with TRBJ1-2; no clear D gene. Germline V gene sequence: CDR1 DFQATT, CDR2 SNEGSKA (reference sequence). Trimming took 6 bases from V and 6 from J, leaving 14 bases between them. CDR3 size: 12 residues. The CDR3 DNA is TGCAGTGCCACATCGCCGGGTCATGGCTACACCTTC. As protein: CSATSPGHGYTF.